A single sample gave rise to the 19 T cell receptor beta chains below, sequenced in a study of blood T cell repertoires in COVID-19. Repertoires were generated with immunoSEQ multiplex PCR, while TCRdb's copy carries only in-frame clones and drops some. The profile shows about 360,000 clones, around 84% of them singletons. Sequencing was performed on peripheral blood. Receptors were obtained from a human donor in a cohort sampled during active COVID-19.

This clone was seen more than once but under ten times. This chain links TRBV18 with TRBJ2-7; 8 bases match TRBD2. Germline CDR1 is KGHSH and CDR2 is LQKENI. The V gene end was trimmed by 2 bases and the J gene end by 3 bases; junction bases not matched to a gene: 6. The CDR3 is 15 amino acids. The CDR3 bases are TGTGCCAGCTCACCAACTCCGGGACTAGGCTACGAGCAGTACTTC. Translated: CASSPTPGLGYEQYF.

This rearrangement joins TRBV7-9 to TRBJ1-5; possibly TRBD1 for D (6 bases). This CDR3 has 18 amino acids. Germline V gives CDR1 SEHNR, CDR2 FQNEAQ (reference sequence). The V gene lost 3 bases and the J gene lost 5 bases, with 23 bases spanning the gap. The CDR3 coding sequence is TGTGCCAGCAGCTTCCCGCCTACAGGGAGTGGCCTAGATCAGCCCCAGCATTTT. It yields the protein CASSFPPTGSGLDQPQHF.

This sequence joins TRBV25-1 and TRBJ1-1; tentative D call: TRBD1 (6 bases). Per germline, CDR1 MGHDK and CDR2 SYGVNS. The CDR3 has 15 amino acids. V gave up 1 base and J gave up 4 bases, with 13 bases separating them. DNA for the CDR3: TGTGCCAGCAGTGAATTACGTCAGGGGTTCACTGAAGCTTTCTTT. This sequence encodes CASSELRQGFTEAFF.

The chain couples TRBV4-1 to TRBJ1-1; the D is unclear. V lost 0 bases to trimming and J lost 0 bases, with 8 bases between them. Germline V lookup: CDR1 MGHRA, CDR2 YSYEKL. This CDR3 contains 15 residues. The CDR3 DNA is TGCGCCAGCAGCCAAGATTTTTCGGTGAACACTGAAGCTTTCTTT. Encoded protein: CASSQDFSVNTEAFF.

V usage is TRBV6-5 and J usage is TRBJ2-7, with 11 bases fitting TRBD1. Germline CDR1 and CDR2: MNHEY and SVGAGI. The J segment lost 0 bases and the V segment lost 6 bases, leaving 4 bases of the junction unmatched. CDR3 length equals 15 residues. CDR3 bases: TGTGCCAGCAGAACAGGGACAGGGGGCTCCTACGAGCAGTACTTC. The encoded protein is CASRTGTGGSYEQYF.

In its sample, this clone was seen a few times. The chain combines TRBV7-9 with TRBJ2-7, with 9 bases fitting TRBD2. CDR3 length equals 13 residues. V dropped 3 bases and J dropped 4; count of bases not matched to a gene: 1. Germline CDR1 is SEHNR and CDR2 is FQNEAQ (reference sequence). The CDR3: CASSLTSGYEQYF. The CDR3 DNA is TGTGCCAGCAGCTTGACTAGCGGTTACGAGCAGTACTTC.

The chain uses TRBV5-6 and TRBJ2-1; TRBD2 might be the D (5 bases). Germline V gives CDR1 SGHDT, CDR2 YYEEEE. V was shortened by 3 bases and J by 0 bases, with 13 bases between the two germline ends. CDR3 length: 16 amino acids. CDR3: CASSWRLAGSYNEQFF. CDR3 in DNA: TGTGCCAGCAGCTGGCGGCTAGCAGGCTCCTACAATGAGCAGTTCTTC. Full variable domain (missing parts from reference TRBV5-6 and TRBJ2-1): DAGVTQSPTHLIKTRGQQVTLRCSPKSGHDTVSWYQQALGQGPQFIFQYYEEEERQRGNFPDRFSGHQFPNYSSELNVNALLLGDSALYLCASSWRLAGSYNEQFFGPGTRLTVL.

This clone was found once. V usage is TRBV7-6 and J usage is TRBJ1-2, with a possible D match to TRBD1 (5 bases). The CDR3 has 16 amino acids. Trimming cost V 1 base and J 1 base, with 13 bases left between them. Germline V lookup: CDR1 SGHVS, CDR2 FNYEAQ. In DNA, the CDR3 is TGTGCCAGCAGCTTAGGAACAGGAAAGAATAACTATGGCTACACCTTC. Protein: CASSLGTGKNNYGYTF.

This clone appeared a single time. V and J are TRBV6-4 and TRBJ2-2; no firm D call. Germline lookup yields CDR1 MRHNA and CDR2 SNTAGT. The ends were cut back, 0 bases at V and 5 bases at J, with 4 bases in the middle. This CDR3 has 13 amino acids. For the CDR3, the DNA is TGTGCCAGCAGTGACTCGAGGACCGGGGAGCTGTTTTTT. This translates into CASSDSRTGELFF.

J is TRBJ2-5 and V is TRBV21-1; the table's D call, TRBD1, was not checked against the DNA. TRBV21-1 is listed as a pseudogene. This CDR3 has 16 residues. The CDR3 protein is CASRTDHRVVPETQYF. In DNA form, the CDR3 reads TGTGCCAGCAGAACGGATCACAGGGTTGTGCCGGAGACCCAGTACTTC.

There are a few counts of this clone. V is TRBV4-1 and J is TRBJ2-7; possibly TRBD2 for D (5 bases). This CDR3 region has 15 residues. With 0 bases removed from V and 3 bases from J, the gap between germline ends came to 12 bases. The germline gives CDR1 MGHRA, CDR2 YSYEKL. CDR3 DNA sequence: TGCGCCAGCAGCCAAGATTCACTAGGGAGCTACGAGCAGTACTTC. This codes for CASSQDSLGSYEQYF.

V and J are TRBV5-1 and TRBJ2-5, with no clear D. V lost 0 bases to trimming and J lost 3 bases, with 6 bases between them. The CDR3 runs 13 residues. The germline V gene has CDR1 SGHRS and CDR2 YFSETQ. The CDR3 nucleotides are TGCGCCAGCAGCTTGGAACCGGAAGAGACCCAGTACTTC. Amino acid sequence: CASSLEPEETQYF.

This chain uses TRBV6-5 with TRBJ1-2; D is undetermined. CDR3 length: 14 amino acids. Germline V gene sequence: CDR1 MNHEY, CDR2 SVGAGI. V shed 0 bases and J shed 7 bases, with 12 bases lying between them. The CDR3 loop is CASSYSPDSSGYTF. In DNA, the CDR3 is TGTGCCAGCAGTTACTCCCCCGACTCCTCTGGCTACACCTTC.

CDR3 region: CASSYNRAYYGYTF. The CDR3, as DNA: TGTGCCAGTAGCTACAACAGGGCGTACTATGGCTACACCTTC. The chain has TRBV19 and TRBJ1-2; the D gene is possibly TRBD1 (6 bases). Per the germline V gene, CDR1 is LNHDA and CDR2 is SQIVND (reference sequence). V was clipped by 6 bases and J by 3 bases, with 14 bases between them. This CDR3 region has 14 residues.

The CDR3 bases are TGTGCCAGCAGTGACAGCGGGACAGGGCCCTCTGGGGCCAACGTCCTGACTTTC. Amino acid sequence: CASSDSGTGPSGANVLTF. The chain combines TRBV6-4 with TRBJ2-6; 9 bases map to TRBD1. J was trimmed by 0 bases and V by 2 bases; bases with no gene match: 5. Per germline, CDR1 MRHNA and CDR2 SNTAGT. CDR3 length: 18 residues.

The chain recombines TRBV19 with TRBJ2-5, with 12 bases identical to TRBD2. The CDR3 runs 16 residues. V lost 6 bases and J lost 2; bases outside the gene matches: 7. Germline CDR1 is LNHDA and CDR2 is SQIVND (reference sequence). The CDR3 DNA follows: TGTGCCAGTAGGGAGACTAGCGGGGGCCTTCAAGAGACCCAGTACTTC. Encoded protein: CASRETSGGLQETQYF.

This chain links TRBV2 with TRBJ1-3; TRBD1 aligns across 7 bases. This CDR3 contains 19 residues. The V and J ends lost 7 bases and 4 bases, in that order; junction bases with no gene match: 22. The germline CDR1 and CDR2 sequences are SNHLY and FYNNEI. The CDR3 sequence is CASTRPPGQLLSSGNTIYF. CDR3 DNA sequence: TGTGCCAGCACCCGACCCCCGGGACAGCTCCTTTCGAGCGGAAACACCATATATTTT.

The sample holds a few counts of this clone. CDR3 DNA: TGTGCCAGCAGCTTCGCTGGACTGAAAAACTATGGCTACACCTTC. Protein: CASSFAGLKNYGYTF. This chain joins TRBV7-9 and TRBJ1-2, with D hard to call. The germline CDR1 and CDR2 sequences are SEHNR and FQNEAQ (reference sequence). Trimming pared 3 bases from V and 2 bases from J, leaving 13 bases between. CDR3 length equals 15 residues.

The CDR3 DNA reads as TGTGCCAGCAGTCGTGAGGCGGGAGCAACGGACGAGCAGTTCTTC. Translating gives CASSREAGATDEQFF. The chain links TRBV2 to TRBJ2-1; TRBD2 matches at 7 bases. CDR3 length: 15 amino acids. With 5 bases clipped from V and 10 bases from J, the junction kept 14 bases outside the gene matches. Looked up from germline, CDR1 is SNHLY and CDR2 is FYNNEI.